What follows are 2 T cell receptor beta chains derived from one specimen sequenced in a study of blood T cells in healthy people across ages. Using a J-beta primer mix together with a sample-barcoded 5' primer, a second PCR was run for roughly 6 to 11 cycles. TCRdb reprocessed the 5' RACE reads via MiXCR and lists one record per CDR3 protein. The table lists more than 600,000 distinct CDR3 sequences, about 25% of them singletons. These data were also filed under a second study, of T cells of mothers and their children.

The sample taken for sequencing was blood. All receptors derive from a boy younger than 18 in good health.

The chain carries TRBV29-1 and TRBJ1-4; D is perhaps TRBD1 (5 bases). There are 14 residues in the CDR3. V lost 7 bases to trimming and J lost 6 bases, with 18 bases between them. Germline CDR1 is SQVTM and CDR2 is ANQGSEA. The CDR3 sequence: CSAYLGGWDEKLFF. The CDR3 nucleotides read TGCAGCGCTTATCTTGGGGGTTGGGATGAAAAACTGTTTTTT.

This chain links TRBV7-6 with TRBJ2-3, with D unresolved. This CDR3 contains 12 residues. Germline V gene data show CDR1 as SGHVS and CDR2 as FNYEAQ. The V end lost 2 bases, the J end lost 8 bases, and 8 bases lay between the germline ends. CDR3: CASSLIKSTQYF. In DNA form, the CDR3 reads TGTGCCAGCAGCTTAATTAAGAGTACGCAGTATTTT. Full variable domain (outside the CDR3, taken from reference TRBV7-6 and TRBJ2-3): GAGVSQSPRYKVTKRGQDVALRCDPISGHVSLYWYRQALGQGPEFLTYFNYEAQQDKSGLPNDRFSAERPEGSISTLTIQRTEQRDSAMYRCASSLIKSTQYFGPGTRLTVL.